The next 9 T cell receptor beta chains were all read from a single sample in a study of blood T cell repertoires in COVID-19. Clones were sequenced by immunoSEQ multiplex PCR, and TCRdb holds only the in-frame ones, with some missing. The repertoire has some 270,000 clones, roughly 84% of them found once; the top ten carry around 3.7%. The specimen was PBMCs or T cells enriched from blood (not recorded which). The receptors were sampled from a man aged 50-59 years who had recovered from COVID-19.

The chain uses TRBV9 and TRBJ2-3; 10 bases agree with TRBD2. Germline lookup yields CDR1 SGDLS and CDR2 YYNGEE. V shed 4 bases and J 0 bases; nucleotides not matched to a gene: 8. This CDR3 has 17 amino acids. Here the CDR3 DNA reads TGTGCCAGCAGCTCCCGGACTAGCGGTTCTAGCACAGATACGCAGTATTTT. It encodes CASSSRTSGSSTDTQYF.

This chain links TRBV19 with TRBJ1-3, with D possibly TRBD1 on 6 matching bases. The CDR3 loop spans 13 amino acids. Per the germline V gene, CDR1 is LNHDA and CDR2 is SQIVND (reference sequence). V gave up 8 bases and J gave up 4 bases, with 12 bases separating them. CDR3 sequence: CASGGQKGNTIYF. CDR3 bases: TGTGCCAGTGGGGGACAAAAGGGAAACACCATATATTTT.

The genes are TRBV13 and TRBJ2-2; the match to TRBD2 covers 7 bases. With V trimmed by 8 bases and J by 4 bases, 10 bases remained unmatched. Germline CDR1 PRHDT, CDR2 FYEKMQ (reference sequence). The CDR3 has 15 residues. The CDR3 sequence: CASSGAGLGTGELFF. In DNA form, the CDR3 reads TGTGCCAGCTCGGGAGCGGGACTGGGCACCGGGGAGCTGTTTTTT.

This rearrangement joins TRBV7-9 to TRBJ2-7; 9 positions agree with TRBD1. The CDR3 is made up of 15 amino acids. CDR1 is SEHNR and CDR2 is FQNEAQ in the germline V gene (reference sequence). Trimming cost V 4 bases and J 2 bases; bases outside gene matches: 6. The CDR3: CASSYRGQGPYEQYF. As DNA, the CDR3 is TGTGCCAGCAGCTACCGGGGACAGGGACCCTACGAGCAGTACTTC.

The chain carries TRBV12-5 and TRBJ2-7; tentative D call: TRBD1 (6 bases). Trimming stripped 5 bases from V and 0 bases from J, with 14 bases between. This CDR3 has 15 amino acids. Germline V gene data show CDR1 as LGHNT and CDR2 as FRNRAP. CDR3 nucleotide sequence: TGTGCTAGTGGTCTAGGGGGTATTAGCTCCTACGAGCAGTACTTC. This encodes CASGLGGISSYEQYF.

V gene TRBV9 combines with J gene TRBJ1-3; 8 positions match TRBD1. Unmatched junction bases numbered 10, after V lost 4 bases and J lost 7 bases. Germline V CDR1 and CDR2: SGDLS, YYNGEE. This CDR3 is 15 amino acids long. In DNA form, the CDR3 reads TGTGCCAGCAGCCCCTCGGGACAGGTATTCAACACCATATATTTT. This codes for CASSPSGQVFNTIYF.

This chain links TRBV7-9 with TRBJ2-7; 7 bases agree with TRBD2. The J segment lost 3 bases and the V segment lost 8 bases, leaving 10 bases of the junction unmatched. This CDR3 region has 14 residues. Germline CDR1 is SEHNR and CDR2 is FQNEAQ (reference sequence). CDR3 sequence: CASSRGTENYEQYF. For the CDR3, the DNA is TGTGCCAGCTCGCGGGGGACGGAGAACTACGAGCAGTACTTC.

The chain joins TRBV11-2 to TRBJ2-6, with D possibly matching TRBD1 (5 bases). The CDR3 totals 17 residues. Germline CDR1 reads SGHAT; CDR2 reads FQNNGV. With 0 bases removed from V and 2 bases from J, the gap between germline ends came to 11 bases. The CDR3 region is CASSLDRVVTGANVLTF. The CDR3 nucleotides read TGTGCCAGCAGCTTAGACAGGGTAGTAACTGGGGCCAACGTCCTGACTTTC.

The rearrangement joins TRBV5-4 to TRBJ2-7; possibly TRBD2 for D (6 bases). Trimming stripped 2 bases from V and 7 bases from J, with 13 bases between. The CDR3 consists of 13 residues. Germline V gene data show CDR1 as SGHNT and CDR2 as YYREEE (reference sequence). CDR3 sequence: CASSFGTSREQYF. DNA for the CDR3: TGTGCCAGCAGCTTTGGAACTAGCAGGGAGCAGTACTTC.